The clone carrying this T cell receptor beta chain was observed many times. Its target is unknown. TCRdb passed the 5' RACE reads through MiXCR, listing each CDR3 protein once. The sample records 700,000 to 950,000 distinct CDR3 sequences, 10% to 15% being singletons. The V end lost 3 bases, the J end lost 2 bases, and 15 bases lay between the germline ends. Looked up from germline, CDR1 is SGDLS and CDR2 is YYNGEE. This CDR3 spans 16 amino acids. These data are taken from a study of identical twins. Study-wide results and caveats: Cord blood's abundant beta clonotypes had fewer insertions, unlike memory repertoires.

These same records also appear under a second study, on yellow fever vaccine responses in identical twins.

The specimen sequenced was PBMCs. The sequence derives from a woman aged 18 to 35 in good health. This chain connects TRBV9 to TRBJ1-5; D is uncertain. CDR3 protein: CASSAGPNGGNQPQHF. CDR3 DNA: TGTGCCAGCAGCGCGGGCCCCAACGGCGGCAATCAGCCCCAGCATTTT.